What follows are 8 T cell receptor beta chains derived from one specimen sequenced in a study of blood T cell repertoires in COVID-19. The data were produced by immunoSEQ multiplex PCR, yet TCRdb's version contains in-frame clones alone and is incomplete. The data hold 200,000 to 250,000 clones, with more than 85% observed a single time. Source material: peripheral blood. The receptors originated from a woman in her seventies with active or convalescent COVID-19.

V usage is TRBV6-2 or TRBV6-3 and J usage is TRBJ2-3; TRBD2 might be the D (5 bases). The germline V gene has CDR1 MNHEY and CDR2 SVGEGT. The CDR3 totals 14 residues. The V gene lost 4 bases and the J gene lost 2 bases, with 10 bases spanning the gap. The CDR3 nucleotides are TGTGCCAGCAGTTGGGAGTCCTACACAGATACGCAGTATTTT. Protein sequence: CASSWESYTDTQYF.

As to this clone: One end of the junction fails to match germline, which may point to a read error. The chain employs TRBV3-1 (or the pseudogene TRBV3-2) and TRBJ2-5, with a weak D call TRBD2 (6 bases). Germline V gene data show CDR1 as LGHDT and CDR2 as YNNKEL (reference sequence). The CDR3 has 15 residues. CDR3 bases: TGTGCCAGCAGCCAAGATCTTGGGACTCGGGGTTTAATGGACTTC. It encodes CASSQDLGTRGLMDF.

The chain joins TRBV7-9 to TRBJ2-3, with 9 positions matching TRBD2. There are 16 residues in the CDR3. The V gene's germline CDR1 is SEHNR and CDR2 FQNEAQ (reference sequence). V shed 5 bases and J 0 bases; nucleotides not matched to a gene: 6. The chain's CDR3 is CASSVIAGASTDTQYF. CDR3 nucleotide sequence: TGTGCCAGCAGCGTGATAGCGGGGGCTAGCACAGATACGCAGTATTTT.

This chain connects TRBV6-1 to TRBJ1-5; no firm D call. V was trimmed by 2 bases and J by 6 bases, leaving 8 bases between them. The CDR3 loop spans 13 amino acids. Germline CDR1 and CDR2: MNHNS and SASEGT. For the CDR3, the DNA is TGTGCCAGCAGTGAACTGCGAGGTCAGCCCCAGCATTTT. Translated: CASSELRGQPQHF.

The V gene is TRBV6-5, the J gene TRBJ2-1; D ambiguous. The V and J ends lost 7 bases and 0 bases respectively, with 10 bases between them. Germline-derived CDR1 and CDR2 are MNHEY and SVGAGI. The CDR3 length is 14 residues. DNA of the CDR3: TGTGCCAGCAAAAGTCTGAGCTCCTACAATGAGCAGTTCTTC. Translating it yields CASKSLSSYNEQFF.

This chain links TRBV6-5 with TRBJ1-6; D unresolved. In germline, CDR1 is MNHEY, CDR2 SVGAGI. The length of the CDR3 is 13 residues. The CDR3 loop reads CAHHRGFNSPLHF. Here the CDR3 DNA reads TGTGCACACCATAGAGGGTTTAATTCACCCCTCCACTTT.

V is TRBV9 and J is TRBJ2-7, with 7 bases matching TRBD2. This CDR3 has 15 residues. Per the germline V gene, CDR1 is SGDLS and CDR2 is YYNGEE. V gave up 4 bases and J gave up 2 bases; unmatched junction bases: 9. In DNA form, the CDR3 reads TGTGCCAGCAGCCCCCGACTAGCAGACGCCTACGAGCAGTACTTC. Protein: CASSPRLADAYEQYF.

CDR3 bases: TGTGCCAGCAGCAACCTAAGGGACAGAGCTAATGAAAAACTGTTTTTT. This gives the protein CASSNLRDRANEKLFF. The chain uses TRBV5-8 and TRBJ1-4, with 7 bases aligning to TRBD1. V shed 4 bases, J shed 3 bases, and the junction held 9 bases outside the gene matches. The CDR3 is 16 residues long. In germline, CDR1 is SGHTS, CDR2 YDEGEE. The whole variable domain, filled in from reference TRBV5-8 and TRBJ1-4, reads EAGVTQSPTHLIKTRGQQATLRCSPISGHTSVYWYQQALGLGLQFLLWYDEGEERNRGNFPPRFSGRQFPNYSSELNVNALELEDSALYLCASSNLRDRANEKLFFGSGTQLSVL.